The source of this T cell receptor beta chain is a study of blood T cell repertoires in COVID-19. Study overall: Samples of COVID-19 (acute and convalescent) were obtained from the United States, Italy and Spain. PBMCs, B-cell-depleted T cells, or T cells provided the cDNA or gDNA that made up the material.

The authors' processing: Estimation of nucleated cell counts was performed using reference gene primer amplification. Libraries were prepared by immunoSEQ multiplex PCR; TCRdb keeps only in-frame clonotypes and omits some of them. V and J calls and clone size are given by that table; D and trimming were obtained from the DNA. The top ten hold about 4.8% of the sample, which has fewer than 250,000 clones, approximately 89% seen once. The source material was peripheral blood. This sequence originates from a woman aged 40 to 55 with acute or convalescent COVID-19.

CDR3 in amino acids: CASSLEGGTSTDTQYF. In nucleotides, the CDR3 is TGTGCCAGCAGCCTAGAGGGGGGGACTAGCACAGATACGCAGTATTTT. The chain has TRBV7-3 and TRBJ2-3; D perhaps matches TRBD2 (7 bases). The CDR3 is 16 residues long. Trimming cost V 5 bases and J 0 bases, with 15 bases left between them. CDR1 is SGHTA and CDR2 is FQGTGA in the germline V gene.